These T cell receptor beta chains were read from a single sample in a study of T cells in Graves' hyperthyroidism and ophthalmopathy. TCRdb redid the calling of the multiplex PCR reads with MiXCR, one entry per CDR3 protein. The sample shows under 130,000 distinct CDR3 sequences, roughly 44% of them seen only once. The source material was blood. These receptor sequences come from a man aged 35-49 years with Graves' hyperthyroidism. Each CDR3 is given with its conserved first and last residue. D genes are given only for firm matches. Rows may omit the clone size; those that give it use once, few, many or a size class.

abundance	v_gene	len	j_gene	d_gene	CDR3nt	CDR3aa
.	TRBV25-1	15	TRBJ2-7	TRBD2	TGTGCCAGCAGTGAATTGGGCGGGAGCTCCTACGAGCAGTACTTC	CASSELGGSSYEQYF
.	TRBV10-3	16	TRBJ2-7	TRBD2	TGTGCCATCAGTTTCAGGAGTAGCGGGAGGGTTAGGGAGCAGTACTTC	CAISFRSSGRVREQYF
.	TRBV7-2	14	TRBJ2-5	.	TGTGCCAGCAGCTATGAGGGACCCGGGGAGACCCAGTACTTC	CASSYEGPGETQYF
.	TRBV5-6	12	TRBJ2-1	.	TGTGCCAGCAAGGACAGTCACAATGAGCAGTTCTTC	CASKDSHNEQFF
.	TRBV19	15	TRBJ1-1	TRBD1	TGTGCCAGTTCGGTGGTGGCAGGGGGCGTCGGTGAAGCTTTCTTT	CASSVVAGGVGEAFF
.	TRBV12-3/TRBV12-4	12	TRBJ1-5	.	TGTGCCAGCAGTTTAATGGGGGAGACCCAGCATTTT	CASSLMGETQHF
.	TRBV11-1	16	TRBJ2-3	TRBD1	TGTGCCAGCAGCTTAGCGCGTGACAGGGGGCAAGAAGAGCAGTATTTT	CASSLARDRGQEEQYF
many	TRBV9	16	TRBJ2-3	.	TGTGCCAGCAGCGTACGCACAGGGACCCCCACAGATACGCAGTATTTT	CASSVRTGTPTDTQYF
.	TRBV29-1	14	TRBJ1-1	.	TGCAGCGGCGCACAGGGCTCCATGAACACTGGAGCTTTCTTT	CSGAQGSMNTGAFF
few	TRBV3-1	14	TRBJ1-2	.	TGTGCCAGCAGCCAAGGGTACAGGGACACTGGCTACACCTTC	CASSQGYRDTGYTF
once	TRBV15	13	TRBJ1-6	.	TGTGCCACCAGCAGAGTGTATCGGCAGCACCTCCACTTT	CATSRVYRQHLHF
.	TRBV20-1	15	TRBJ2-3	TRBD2	TGCAGTGCAAGACTAGCGGGGGGGGGCACAGATACGCAGTATTTT	CSARLAGGGTDTQYF
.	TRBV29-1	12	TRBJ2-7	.	TGTAGCGTTGGTTCAGAGCATTACGAGCAGTACTTC	CSVGSEHYEQYF
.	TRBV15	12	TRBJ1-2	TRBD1	TGTGCCACCAACACAGGGGGCTATGGCTACACCTTC	CATNTGGYGYTF
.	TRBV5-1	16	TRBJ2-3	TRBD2	TGCGCCAGCAGCTTTCTAGCGGGGAGGTCCACAGATACGCAGTATTTT	CASSFLAGRSTDTQYF
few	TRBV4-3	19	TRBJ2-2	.	TGCGCCAGCAGCCAAGAACTTCTACTGTGGCAGGAGAACACCGGGGAGCTGTTTTTT	CASSQELLLWQENTGELFF
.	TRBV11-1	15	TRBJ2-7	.	TGTGCCAGCAGCTTGTCCCAGGGACCTCCCTACGAGCAGTACTTC	CASSLSQGPPYEQYF
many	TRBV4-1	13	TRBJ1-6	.	TGCGCCAGCAGCCTGCAGGGGAGTACACCCCTCCACTTT	CASSLQGSTPLHF
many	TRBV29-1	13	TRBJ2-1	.	TGCAGCGTTGCAGCGTCGGCCTACAATGAGCAGTTCTTC	CSVAASAYNEQFF
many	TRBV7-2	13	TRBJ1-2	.	TGTGCCAGCAGCTTAGACAGGGACTATGGCTACACCTTC	CASSLDRDYGYTF
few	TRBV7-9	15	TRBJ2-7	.	TGTGCCAGCAGCGTTGAAGTTGAGGGGCCTTACGAGCAGTACTTC	CASSVEVEGPYEQYF
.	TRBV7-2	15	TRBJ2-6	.	TGCGCCAGCAGCCCCCCCCGCTCTGGGGCCAACGTCCTGACTTTC	CASSPPRSGANVLTF
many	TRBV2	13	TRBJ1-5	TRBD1	TGTGCCAGCAGCAGGGACAGGGACCAGCCCCAGCATTTT	CASSRDRDQPQHF
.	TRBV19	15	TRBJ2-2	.	TGTGCCAGCACACCTAACAGGGAGGTTACCGGGGAGCTGTTTTTT	CASTPNREVTGELFF